This is a list of T cell receptor beta chains from one sample in a study of CD8+ T cells in alopecia areata. The assay was immunoSEQ multiplex PCR, and TCRdb's table has in-frame clones only and misses some. This sample has about 120,000 clones, with approximately 53% found just once. Sequences were derived from CD4+ T cells sorted from blood, sampled at week 4, from a patient treated with tofacitinib. The receptors stem from a human donor with alopecia areata. Each CDR3 is given with its conserved first and last residue. D genes are given only for firm matches. Only part of the rows carry a size: once, few, many, or a class if the clone is expanded.

V	D	J	size	DNA	CDR3
TRBV4-1	TRBD1	TRBJ1-2	NA	TGCGCCAGCAGCCAAGATGAACAGGGGGATGGCTACACCTTC	CASSQDEQGDGYTF
TRBV6-6	TRBD1	TRBJ1-2	once	TGTGCCAGCAGCCTGACAGGGTCAGCAGGCTATGGCTACACCTTC	CASSLTGSAGYGYTF
TRBV2	NA	TRBJ2-1	few	TGTGCCAGCAGCCCCCGACTTCAGGGAGACTTCTACAATGAGCAGTTCTTC	CASSPRLQGDFYNEQFF
TRBV7-3	TRBD2	TRBJ2-7	once	TGTGCCAGCAGCCTGAATGGACTAGCGGGAAGTCTTCTGTACTTC	CASSLNGLAGSLLYF
TRBV29-1	TRBD2	TRBJ2-7	once	TGCAGCGTTTCGACCAGACTAGCGGGAGACCACGAGCAGTACTTC	CSVSTRLAGDHEQYF
TRBV27	NA	TRBJ2-5	few	TGTGCCAGCAGTTTATTACCGGGGGCCGGGGAGACCCAGTACTTC	CASSLLPGAGETQYF
TRBV4-1	TRBD2	TRBJ2-1	few	TGCGCCAGCAGCCAAGGGAGGGCGGGAGGCCGGGGGAATGAGCAGTTCTTC	CASSQGRAGGRGNEQFF
TRBV29-1	NA	TRBJ1-3	NA	TGCAGCGCCATGACCGCTGGAAACACCATATATTTT	CSAMTAGNTIYF
TRBV5-1	NA	TRBJ1-1	NA	TGCGCCAGCAGCTTGGCCTCGACAGGCGGGGTTGTAGGGAACACTGAAGCTTTCTTT	CASSLASTGGVVGNTEAFF
TRBV29-1	NA	TRBJ1-4	NA	TGCAGCGTTGTAACTGATGAAAAACTGTTTTTT	CSVVTDEKLFF
TRBV5-1	NA	TRBJ1-2	NA	TGCGCCAGCAGCCCGGGCTGGGATGGTGGCTACACCTTC	CASSPGWDGGYTF
TRBV30	TRBD2	TRBJ2-1	NA	TGTGCCTGGAGCCGACTAGCGGGGGGAGATGAGCAGTTCTTC	CAWSRLAGGDEQFF
TRBV18	NA	TRBJ2-3	NA	TGTGCCAGCTCACCACCGGGCTACCCAGATACGCAGTATTTT	CASSPPGYPDTQYF
TRBV11-2	NA	TRBJ1-2	NA	TGTGCCAGCAGTCGCGGGACATTGTTTGGCTACACCTTC	CASSRGTLFGYTF
TRBV6-1	TRBD1	TRBJ1-5	NA	TGTGCCAGCAGTGAAGCGAGGAGGACAGGGAATCAGCCCCAGCATTTT	CASSEARRTGNQPQHF
TRBV10-3	NA	TRBJ1-1	NA	TGTGCCGCAGCTCGGGGGGCGGGGGCTGAAGCTTTCTTT	CAAARGAGAEAFF
TRBV30	NA	TRBJ2-2	NA	TGTGCCTGGAGTGTACGGGCGAACACCGGGGAGCTGTTTTTT	CAWSVRANTGELFF
TRBV7-9	NA	TRBJ2-7	NA	TGTGCCAGCAGCTTCATTACTGGTTCCTACGAGCAGTACTTC	CASSFITGSYEQYF
TRBV4-2	NA	TRBJ2-7	NA	TGTGCCAGCAGCCATACTGGGAGCGTAAGCTCCTACGAGCAGTACTTC	CASSHTGSVSSYEQYF
TRBV29-1	TRBD1	TRBJ2-6	few	TGCAGCGTTGAGCACAGGGGGCGGTTTGGGGCCAACGTCCTGACTTTC	CSVEHRGRFGANVLTF
TRBV30	TRBD1	TRBJ1-6	NA	TGTGCCTGGAGTGTCGGGACAGGGGAATCACCCCTCCACTTT	CAWSVGTGESPLHF
TRBV11-2	NA	TRBJ2-4	NA	TGTGCCAGCAGCTTAGAGTTAGCCAAAAACATTCAGTACTTC	CASSLELAKNIQYF
TRBV29-1	TRBD1	TRBJ2-7	NA	TGCAGCGTGCTATCGGGACAGGGCTCCTACGAGCAGTACTTC	CSVLSGQGSYEQYF
TRBV5-1	NA	TRBJ1-2	few	TGTGCCAGCAGCCCTAGGGAGAACTATGGCTACACCTTC	CASSPRENYGYTF
TRBV13	TRBD2	TRBJ2-2	once	TGTGCCAGCAGCGGGGGACTAGCGGTCACCGGGGAGCTGTTTTTT	CASSGGLAVTGELFF
TRBV14	TRBD2	TRBJ2-7	few	TGTGCCAGCAGCCAAGATCTGGGGGAGGGCCCCTACGAGCAGTACTTC	CASSQDLGEGPYEQYF
TRBV6-5	NA	TRBJ1-2	NA	TGTGCCAGCAGTTACCGGACGGCTAACTATGGCTACACCTTC	CASSYRTANYGYTF
TRBV29-1	TRBD1	TRBJ1-5	few	TGCAGCGTTACCGACAGGGGCAATCAGCCCCAGCATTTT	CSVTDRGNQPQHF
TRBV9	NA	TRBJ2-1	NA	TGTGCCAGCAGCCCTGGGAATGAGCAGTTCTTC	CASSPGNEQFF
TRBV7-9	TRBD1	TRBJ1-1	NA	TGTGCCAGCAGCTTAGCGCTGGCAGGGGGCGTGAACACTGAAGCTTTCTTT	CASSLALAGGVNTEAFF
TRBV25-1	TRBD1	TRBJ1-2	NA	TGTGCCAGCAGCCAGACAGGGGGCATTGGCTACACCTTC	CASSQTGGIGYTF
TRBV2	NA	TRBJ2-7	NA	TGTGCCAGCAGCGCTAGCGACATAGTGGAGCAGTACTTC	CASSASDIVEQYF
TRBV30	TRBD2	TRBJ2-1	few	TGTGCCTGGCGAGCGGGGGGCCATGAGCAGTTCTTC	CAWRAGGHEQFF
TRBV29-1	NA	TRBJ1-1	NA	TGCAGCGTTGGGCGCCAGGGGAACACTGAAGCTTTCTTT	CSVGRQGNTEAFF
TRBV19	NA	TRBJ2-4	few	TGTGCCAGTAGTAGAGGGACAGCCAAAAACATTCAGTACTTC	CASSRGTAKNIQYF
TRBV29-1	NA	TRBJ1-1	few	TGCAGCGTGCTTGAGGGAAGGCCTGAAGCTTTCTTT	CSVLEGRPEAFF
TRBV7-2	NA	TRBJ1-2	NA	TGTGCCAGCTCCCCTCACTATGGCTACACCTTC	CASSPHYGYTF
TRBV29-1	NA	TRBJ1-2	NA	TGCAGCGTTGACCCCCGGAACTATGGCTACACCTTC	CSVDPRNYGYTF
TRBV7-8	NA	TRBJ2-3	NA	TGTGCCAGCAGCCGAAGGAGGAGCACAGATACGCAGTATTTT	CASSRRRSTDTQYF
TRBV2	NA	TRBJ2-5	NA	TGTGCCAGCAACCTACAGGGACAAGAGACCCAGTACTTC	CASNLQGQETQYF
TRBV13	NA	TRBJ1-2	NA	TGTGCCAGCAGCTTAGTCGCTAACTATGGCTACACCTTC	CASSLVANYGYTF
TRBV14	TRBD2	TRBJ2-5	NA	TGTGCCAGCAAATCTAGCGGAGAAAGCCAAGAGACCCAGTACTTC	CASKSSGESQETQYF
TRBV6-5	NA	TRBJ2-5	NA	TGTGCCAGCAGCCTTCCGTACCAAGAGACCCAGTACTTC	CASSLPYQETQYF
TRBV4-1	NA	TRBJ1-5	NA	TGCGCCAGCAGCGGAAAATCCTCAGGTAGCAATCAGCCCCAGCATTTT	CASSGKSSGSNQPQHF
TRBV7-2	TRBD1	TRBJ2-1	NA	TGTGCCAGCAGCGACCGGGACAGGGGTGAGCAGTTCTTC	CASSDRDRGEQFF
TRBV7-6	NA	TRBJ2-7	NA	TGTGCCAGCAGCCCAGCTTCTGGCAGAGCCTACGAGCAGTACTTC	CASSPASGRAYEQYF
TRBV7-8	NA	TRBJ2-7	NA	TGTGCCAGCAGCTTCGGTTCCTACGAGCAGTACTTC	CASSFGSYEQYF
TRBV29-1	NA	TRBJ2-5	NA	TGCAGCGTTGCGGCTCTTCAAGAGACCCAGTACTTC	CSVAALQETQYF
TRBV29-1	TRBD2	TRBJ2-7	few	TGCAGCGTGGCAGGACTAGCGGGAGTCGTCGAGCAGTACTTC	CSVAGLAGVVEQYF
TRBV4-1	TRBD2	TRBJ2-2	NA	TGTGCCAGCAGCCAAGACAGACTAGCGACCGGGGAGCTGTTTTTT	CASSQDRLATGELFF
TRBV25-1	NA	TRBJ1-6	NA	TGTGCCAGCAGTGACCGAGGGGATAATTCACCCCTCCACTTT	CASSDRGDNSPLHF
TRBV29-1	TRBD1	TRBJ1-2	NA	TGCAGCGCCCGGACAGGGGGCAATGGCTACACCTTC	CSARTGGNGYTF
TRBV4-1	TRBD2	TRBJ2-1	NA	TGCGCCAGCAGCCCCCACGCGGGAGGCTACAATGAGCAGTTCTTC	CASSPHAGGYNEQFF
TRBV2	NA	TRBJ2-7	NA	TGTGCCAGCCTAAGGGACGGTAACTACGAGCAGTACTTC	CASLRDGNYEQYF
TRBV30	NA	TRBJ2-5	once	TGTGCCTGGAGTGGGCGCCCCCAAGAGACCCAGTACTTC	CAWSGRPQETQYF
TRBV5-1	NA	TRBJ2-7	once	TGCGCCAGCAGTTATGGTTCCTACGAGCAGTACTTC	CASSYGSYEQYF
TRBV5-1	TRBD2	TRBJ2-5	NA	TGCGCCAGCAGCACTCTAGCGGGACAAGAGACCCAGTACTTC	CASSTLAGQETQYF
TRBV29-1	NA	TRBJ2-1	NA	TGCAGCCTCATTAGGGGGGACAATGAGCAGTTCTTC	CSLIRGDNEQFF
TRBV27	NA	TRBJ2-7	few	TGTGCCAGCAGTTCCCCCCCTCTCTACGAGCAGTACTTC	CASSSPPLYEQYF